A selection of T cell receptor beta chains follows, all from one sample in a study of blood T cell repertoires in COVID-19. Sequencing was performed with immunoSEQ multiplex PCR; in TCRdb, only in-frame clones are kept and a portion is missing. The profile shows roughly 70,000 clones, 90% of them singletons. Source material: peripheral blood. The receptor source for this set is a man in his forties or fifties with COVID-19, enrolled during active disease. Both conserved end residues are part of each CDR3. The order of the fields is CDR3 length, clone size, V gene, J gene, D gene, CDR3 DNA, CDR3 protein. D genes are given only for firm matches. Part of the rows lack a size; the others show once, few, many or a class for expanded clones.

CDR3 length: 19
clone size: .
V gene: TRBV19
J gene: TRBJ1-6
D gene: TRBD1
CDR3 DNA: TGTGCCAGTAGTATGTCCCACCGGGACAGAAGCTCCTATAATTCACCCCTCCACTTT
CDR3 protein: CASSMSHRDRSSYNSPLHF

CDR3 length: 12
clone size: .
V gene: TRBV2
J gene: TRBJ2-2
D gene: .
CDR3 DNA: TGTGCCAGCAGTTCGGGGGCCGGGGAGCTGTTTTTT
CDR3 protein: CASSSGAGELFF

CDR3 length: 14
clone size: .
V gene: TRBV2
J gene: TRBJ1-5
D gene: .
CDR3 DNA: TGTGCCAGCAGTAGACAGGTTAGCAATCAGCCCCAGCATTTT
CDR3 protein: CASSRQVSNQPQHF

CDR3 length: 14
clone size: .
V gene: TRBV3-1/TRBV3-2
J gene: TRBJ2-5
D gene: TRBD2
CDR3 DNA: TGTGCCAGCAGACCGGGACTAGCGACTCAGACCCAGTACTTC
CDR3 protein: CASRPGLATQTQYF

CDR3 length: 18
clone size: .
V gene: TRBV5-1
J gene: TRBJ2-5
D gene: TRBD2
CDR3 DNA: TGCGCCAGCAGCTTGTCGGGACTAGCGGGAGGGGAGGCAGAGACCCAGTACTTC
CDR3 protein: CASSLSGLAGGEAETQYF

CDR3 length: 13
clone size: .
V gene: TRBV5-1
J gene: TRBJ2-5
D gene: .
CDR3 DNA: TGCGCCAGCAGCAAGGGGAACCAAGAGACCCAGTACTTC
CDR3 protein: CASSKGNQETQYF

CDR3 length: 18
clone size: .
V gene: TRBV7-9
J gene: TRBJ2-3
D gene: TRBD2
CDR3 DNA: TGTGCCAGCAGCTCCCCCCCGAATAGCGGGAAGATCACAGATACGCAGTATTTT
CDR3 protein: CASSSPPNSGKITDTQYF

CDR3 length: 13
clone size: .
V gene: TRBV2
J gene: TRBJ1-2
D gene: TRBD1
CDR3 DNA: TGTGCCAGCAGATCGGACAGGGAGGGCGGCTACACCTTC
CDR3 protein: CASRSDREGGYTF

CDR3 length: 13
clone size: .
V gene: TRBV27
J gene: TRBJ2-7
D gene: .
CDR3 DNA: TGTGCCAGCAGTTTCTCAGGGCCCTACGAGCAGTACTTC
CDR3 protein: CASSFSGPYEQYF

CDR3 length: 13
clone size: .
V gene: TRBV5-1
J gene: TRBJ1-2
D gene: .
CDR3 DNA: TGCGCCAGCAGCTTGGAGGACAGCTATGGCTACACCTTC
CDR3 protein: CASSLEDSYGYTF

CDR3 length: 16
clone size: .
V gene: TRBV27
J gene: TRBJ2-7
D gene: TRBD1
CDR3 DNA: TGTGCCAGCATTCCGACAGGGGGATTTTGTTCATACGAGCAGTACTTC
CDR3 protein: CASIPTGGFCSYEQYF

CDR3 length: 16
clone size: .
V gene: TRBV19
J gene: TRBJ2-3
D gene: TRBD2
CDR3 DNA: TGTGCCAGTAGTATAGTCGGCGGGAGGGTGACAGATACGCAGTATTTT
CDR3 protein: CASSIVGGRVTDTQYF

CDR3 length: 14
clone size: .
V gene: TRBV7-2
J gene: TRBJ2-5
D gene: .
CDR3 DNA: TGTGCCAGCAGTCGGAGCGGCGATCGTGAGACCCAGTACTTC
CDR3 protein: CASSRSGDRETQYF

CDR3 length: 15
clone size: .
V gene: TRBV19
J gene: TRBJ1-3
D gene: TRBD1
CDR3 DNA: TGTGCCAGTACCACAATACGGACAGGGCGGAACACCATATATTTT
CDR3 protein: CASTTIRTGRNTIYF

CDR3 length: 13
clone size: once
V gene: TRBV7-2
J gene: TRBJ2-2
D gene: .
CDR3 DNA: TGTGCCAGCAGCTTACGACTTGGCGGGGAGCTGTTTTTT
CDR3 protein: CASSLRLGGELFF

CDR3 length: 11
clone size: .
V gene: TRBV7-2
J gene: TRBJ2-7
D gene: .
CDR3 DNA: TGTGCCAGCAGCTTACTCTACGAGCAGTACTTC
CDR3 protein: CASSLLYEQYF

CDR3 length: 18
clone size: .
V gene: TRBV28
J gene: TRBJ2-7
D gene: TRBD1
CDR3 DNA: TGTGCCAGCAGTTCCCCTGCATCCGGGACAGGGATAAACTACGAGCAGTACTTC
CDR3 protein: CASSSPASGTGINYEQYF

CDR3 length: 16
clone size: .
V gene: TRBV13
J gene: TRBJ2-2
D gene: .
CDR3 DNA: TGTGCCAGCAGCTCCCCGGACTTTCCAAACACCGGGGAGCTGTTTTTT
CDR3 protein: CASSSPDFPNTGELFF

CDR3 length: 14
clone size: .
V gene: TRBV7-2
J gene: TRBJ2-3
D gene: TRBD2
CDR3 DNA: TGTGTTTCGAGCGGGAGATGGGGCACAGATACGCAGTATTTT
CDR3 protein: CVSSGRWGTDTQYF

CDR3 length: 16
clone size: .
V gene: TRBV9
J gene: TRBJ1-2
D gene: TRBD1
CDR3 DNA: TGTGCCAGCAGCCCGGCGGGACAGCCCGTGGGCTATGGCTACACCTTC
CDR3 protein: CASSPAGQPVGYGYTF

CDR3 length: 13
clone size: .
V gene: TRBV2
J gene: TRBJ1-2
D gene: .
CDR3 DNA: TGTGCCAGCAGTGTAGGCAGGCAGGATGGCTACACCTTC
CDR3 protein: CASSVGRQDGYTF

CDR3 length: 16
clone size: .
V gene: TRBV3-1/TRBV3-2
J gene: TRBJ2-2
D gene: TRBD1
CDR3 DNA: TGTGCCAGCAGTCAGGCCGACAGGGGGAACACCGGGGAGCTGTTTTTT
CDR3 protein: CASSQADRGNTGELFF

CDR3 length: 14
clone size: .
V gene: TRBV19
J gene: TRBJ1-4
D gene: .
CDR3 DNA: TGTGCCAGTAGTTGGGCAGATTTTAATGAAAAACTGTTTTTT
CDR3 protein: CASSWADFNEKLFF

CDR3 length: 15
clone size: .
V gene: TRBV7-7
J gene: TRBJ2-2
D gene: TRBD1
CDR3 DNA: TGTGCTAGCAGCTTAAGGACAGGGCACACCGGGGAGCTGTTTTTT
CDR3 protein: CASSLRTGHTGELFF

CDR3 length: 15
clone size: .
V gene: TRBV7-2
J gene: TRBJ2-3
D gene: TRBD1
CDR3 DNA: TGTGCCAGCAGTTTCAGGGGGCTCGGCTCAGATACGCAGTATTTT
CDR3 protein: CASSFRGLGSDTQYF

CDR3 length: 16
clone size: .
V gene: TRBV5-1
J gene: TRBJ1-2
D gene: TRBD1
CDR3 DNA: TGCGCCAGCAGCCGAGGACAGGGAGGGGGCAACTATGGCTACACCTTC
CDR3 protein: CASSRGQGGGNYGYTF

CDR3 length: 15
clone size: once
V gene: TRBV5-1
J gene: TRBJ2-3
D gene: TRBD2
CDR3 DNA: TGCGCCAGCACCGTGACGGGGAGGGCCGGCGATACGCAGTATTTT
CDR3 protein: CASTVTGRAGDTQYF

CDR3 length: 15
clone size: .
V gene: TRBV25-1
J gene: TRBJ2-7
D gene: TRBD2
CDR3 DNA: TGTGCCAGCAGTGAATTTCTAGCGGGATCCTACGAGCAGTACTTC
CDR3 protein: CASSEFLAGSYEQYF

CDR3 length: 17
clone size: .
V gene: TRBV4-1
J gene: TRBJ2-7
D gene: .
CDR3 DNA: TGCGCCAGCAGCCAAGACGTGGCTAGAAGCTTTGCTTACGAGCAGTACTTC
CDR3 protein: CASSQDVARSFAYEQYF

CDR3 length: 13
clone size: .
V gene: TRBV4-3
J gene: TRBJ2-7
D gene: .
CDR3 DNA: TGCGCCAGCAGCCCAAATGAGGGCGACGAGCAGTACTTC
CDR3 protein: CASSPNEGDEQYF

CDR3 length: 17
clone size: .
V gene: TRBV18
J gene: TRBJ1-3
D gene: TRBD1
CDR3 DNA: TGTGCCAGCTCACAGGGACAGGCCGGATCCCCTGGAAACACCATATATTTT
CDR3 protein: CASSQGQAGSPGNTIYF

CDR3 length: 15
clone size: .
V gene: TRBV18
J gene: TRBJ2-4
D gene: TRBD1
CDR3 DNA: TGTGCCAGCTCACATACAGGGGATATCAAAAACATTCAGTACTTC
CDR3 protein: CASSHTGDIKNIQYF

CDR3 length: 15
clone size: once
V gene: TRBV4-1
J gene: TRBJ2-5
D gene: .
CDR3 DNA: TGCGCCAGCGCCAAAGGGACACCAGCGCAAGAGACCCAGTACTTC
CDR3 protein: CASAKGTPAQETQYF

CDR3 length: 19
clone size: .
V gene: TRBV19
J gene: TRBJ1-3
D gene: TRBD1
CDR3 DNA: TGTGCCAGTTCCCCCGGGACAGGGGGCCCCCGACAGCTCGGGAACACCATATATTTT
CDR3 protein: CASSPGTGGPRQLGNTIYF

CDR3 length: 16
clone size: .
V gene: TRBV3-1/TRBV3-2
J gene: TRBJ2-2
D gene: .
CDR3 DNA: TGTGCCAGCAGCCAAGAGGTGGGAGTAAACACCGGGGAGCTGTTTTTT
CDR3 protein: CASSQEVGVNTGELFF

CDR3 length: 12
clone size: .
V gene: TRBV20-1
J gene: TRBJ2-1
D gene: TRBD2
CDR3 DNA: TGCAGTGCTGGTGGACTAGTTGGTGAGCAGTTCTTC
CDR3 protein: CSAGGLVGEQFF

CDR3 length: 14
clone size: once
V gene: TRBV10-1
J gene: TRBJ1-3
D gene: .
CDR3 DNA: TGCGCCAGGGTGAGGACGGGGGGCGTAAACACCATATATTTT
CDR3 protein: CARVRTGGVNTIYF

CDR3 length: 16
clone size: .
V gene: TRBV6-1
J gene: TRBJ2-1
D gene: TRBD2
CDR3 DNA: TGTGCCAGCAGTGAACTTGAGCGGGGACCTGTCGATGAGCAGTTCTTC
CDR3 protein: CASSELERGPVDEQFF

CDR3 length: 13
clone size: .
V gene: TRBV5-1
J gene: TRBJ1-1
D gene: .
CDR3 DNA: TGCGCCAGCACGGGTCGGACTAACACTGAAGCTTTCTTT
CDR3 protein: CASTGRTNTEAFF

CDR3 length: 15
clone size: .
V gene: TRBV2
J gene: TRBJ1-2
D gene: .
CDR3 DNA: TGTGCCAGCAGTGCAGGACCGGGGGAAGGGTATGGCTACACCTTC
CDR3 protein: CASSAGPGEGYGYTF

CDR3 length: 16
clone size: .
V gene: TRBV6-5
J gene: TRBJ2-7
D gene: .
CDR3 DNA: TGTGCCAGCAGTTATGGAGGGCGGAGAGGGGACTACGAGCAGTACTTC
CDR3 protein: CASSYGGRRGDYEQYF

CDR3 length: 12
clone size: .
V gene: TRBV7-9
J gene: TRBJ2-7
D gene: .
CDR3 DNA: TGTGCCAGCAGCTTAGGTCAATACGAGCAGTACTTC
CDR3 protein: CASSLGQYEQYF

CDR3 length: 17
clone size: .
V gene: TRBV28
J gene: TRBJ1-1
D gene: .
CDR3 DNA: TGTGCCAGCAGTTTAAAACCCCTTCTCGGAGCAACCGCTCAAGCTTTCTTT
CDR3 protein: CASSLKPLLGATAQAFF

CDR3 length: 19
clone size: .
V gene: TRBV6-2/TRBV6-3
J gene: TRBJ1-3
D gene: .
CDR3 DNA: TGTGCCAGCAGTTACTCGACCGCGGGGGGTCCGGCCGCTGGAAACACCATATATTTT
CDR3 protein: CASSYSTAGGPAAGNTIYF

CDR3 length: 13
clone size: .
V gene: TRBV4-1
J gene: TRBJ2-4
D gene: .
CDR3 DNA: TGCGCCAGCAGCCCGGGGTGGGGGCACATTCAGTACTTC
CDR3 protein: CASSPGWGHIQYF

CDR3 length: 17
clone size: once
V gene: TRBV2
J gene: TRBJ2-7
D gene: TRBD1
CDR3 DNA: TGTGCCAGCAGTGATTGGGGGCCACAGGGGAGCTCCTACGAGCAGTACTTC
CDR3 protein: CASSDWGPQGSSYEQYF

CDR3 length: 16
clone size: .
V gene: TRBV19
J gene: TRBJ2-7
D gene: .
CDR3 DNA: TGTGCCAGTAGTAAGGGGTATTCTATCGTTGACTACGAGCAGTACTTC
CDR3 protein: CASSKGYSIVDYEQYF

CDR3 length: 14
clone size: .
V gene: TRBV5-1
J gene: TRBJ1-6
D gene: .
CDR3 DNA: TGCGCCAGCAGCTTGGAGGGAGGTGACTCACCCCTCCACTTT
CDR3 protein: CASSLEGGDSPLHF

CDR3 length: 19
clone size: .
V gene: TRBV6-2/TRBV6-3
J gene: TRBJ2-7
D gene: TRBD2
CDR3 DNA: TGTGCCAGCAGCACGCTACCGGGACTAGCGGGAGGCAGTTTCTACGAGCAGTACTTC
CDR3 protein: CASSTLPGLAGGSFYEQYF